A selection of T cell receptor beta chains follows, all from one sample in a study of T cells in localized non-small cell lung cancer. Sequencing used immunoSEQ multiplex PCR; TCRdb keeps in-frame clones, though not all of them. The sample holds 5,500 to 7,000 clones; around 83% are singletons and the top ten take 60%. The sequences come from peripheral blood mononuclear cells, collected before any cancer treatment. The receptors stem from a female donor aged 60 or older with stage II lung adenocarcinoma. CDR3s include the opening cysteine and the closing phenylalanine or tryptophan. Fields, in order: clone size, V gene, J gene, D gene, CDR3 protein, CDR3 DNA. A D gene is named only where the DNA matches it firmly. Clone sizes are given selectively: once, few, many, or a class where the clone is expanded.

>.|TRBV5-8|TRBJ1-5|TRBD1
CASSTGTGYHQPQHF
TGTGCCAGCAGTACCGGGACAGGGTATCATCAGCCCCAGCATTTT
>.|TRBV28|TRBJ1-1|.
CASSLRTEAFF
TGTGCCAGCAGTCTGAGGACTGAAGCTTTCTTT
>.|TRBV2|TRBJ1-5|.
CASSLQGFAQPQHF
TGTGCCAGCAGTTTACAGGGTTTTGCTCAGCCCCAGCATTTT
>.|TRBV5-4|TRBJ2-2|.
CASSLDTNTGELFF
TGTGCCAGCAGCCTCGACACTAACACCGGGGAGCTGTTTTTT
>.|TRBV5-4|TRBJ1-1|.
CASSPAGRGTEAFF
TGTGCCAGCAGCCCGGCGGGGAGGGGTACTGAAGCTTTCTTT
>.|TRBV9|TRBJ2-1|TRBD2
CASSEALGLAGAKVGNEQFF
TGTGCCAGCAGCGAGGCCCTAGGACTAGCGGGAGCGAAAGTCGGCAATGAGCAGTTCTTC
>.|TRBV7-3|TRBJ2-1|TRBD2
CASSLRAAGGPNEQFF
TGTGCCAGCAGCTTAAGGGCAGCGGGGGGCCCCAATGAGCAGTTCTTC
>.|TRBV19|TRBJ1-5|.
CASSIGRRGNQPQHF
TGTGCCAGTAGTATAGGTAGGCGCGGCAATCAGCCCCAGCATTTT
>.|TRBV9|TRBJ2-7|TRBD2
CASSDGLAGVKQYF
TGTGCCAGCAGCGATGGACTAGCGGGAGTGAAGCAGTACTTC
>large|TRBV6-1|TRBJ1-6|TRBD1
CASSEAQGDGSPLHF
TGTGCCAGCAGTGAAGCCCAGGGGGATGGTTCACCCCTCCACTTT
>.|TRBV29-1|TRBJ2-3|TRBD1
CSVTGTDTGTQYF
TGCAGCGTTACCGGGACAGACACTGGTACGCAGTATTTT
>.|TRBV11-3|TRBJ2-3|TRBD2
CASSLTSGGADTQYF
TGTGCCAGCAGCTTAACTAGCGGGGGGGCGGATACGCAGTATTTT
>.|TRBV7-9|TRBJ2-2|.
CASSPLGVGELFF
TGTGCCAGCAGCCCCTTGGGGGTCGGGGAGCTGTTTTTT
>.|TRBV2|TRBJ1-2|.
CASSDTSGYGYTF
TGTGCCAGCAGTGACACCAGCGGCTATGGCTACACCTTC
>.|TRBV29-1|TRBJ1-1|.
CSAQNTEAFF
TGCAGCGCACAGAACACTGAAGCTTTCTTT
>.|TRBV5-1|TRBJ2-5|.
CASSLEPGWETQYF
TGCGCCAGCAGCTTGGAGCCAGGTTGGGAGACCCAGTACTTC
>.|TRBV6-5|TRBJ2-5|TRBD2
CASSRTSGGAQYF
TGTGCCAGCAGTCGGACTAGCGGGGGAGCCCAGTACTTC
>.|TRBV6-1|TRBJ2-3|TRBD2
CASSDRGGRSPDTQYF
TGTGCCAGCAGTGATCGTGGCGGGAGGAGTCCAGATACGCAGTATTTT
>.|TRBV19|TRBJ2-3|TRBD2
CASSKSGRTRDTQYF
TGTGCCAGTAGTAAGAGCGGGAGGACGAGAGATACGCAGTATTTT
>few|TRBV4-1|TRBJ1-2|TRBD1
CASSQDPDRGLGYTF
TGCGCCAGCAGCCAAGATCCGGACAGGGGCCTGGGCTACACCTTC
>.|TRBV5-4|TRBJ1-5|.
CASSLDPSQPQHF
TGTGCCAGCAGCTTGGATCCGAGCCAGCCCCAGCATTTT
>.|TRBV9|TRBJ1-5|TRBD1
CASSVRTGDYSNQPQHF
TGTGCCAGCAGCGTAAGAACAGGGGACTATAGCAATCAGCCCCAGCATTTT
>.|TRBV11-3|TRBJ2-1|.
CASSQTGYNEQFF
TGTGCCAGCAGCCAAACAGGTTACAATGAGCAGTTCTTC
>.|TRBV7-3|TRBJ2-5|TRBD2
CASSLGPAGGQETQYF
TGTGCCAGCAGCTTAGGCCCAGCGGGGGGCCAAGAGACCCAGTACTTC
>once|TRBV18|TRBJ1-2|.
CASSPPKQPYYGYTF
TGTGCCAGCTCACCACCCAAACAGCCCTACTATGGCTACACCTTC
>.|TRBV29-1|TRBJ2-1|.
CSVVWGSRGYNEQFF
TGCAGCGTTGTCTGGGGGTCTCGAGGATACAATGAGCAGTTCTTC
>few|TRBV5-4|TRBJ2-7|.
CASSFGTGNEGDEQYF
TGTGCCAGCAGCTTTGGTACGGGGAATGAAGGCGACGAGCAGTACTTC
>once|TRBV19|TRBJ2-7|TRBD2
CASSLPGTSKNEQYF
TGTGCCAGTAGTTTACCCGGGACTAGCAAGAACGAGCAGTACTTC
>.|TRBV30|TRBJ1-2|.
CAWSPNLGRDYGYTF
TGTGCCTGGAGTCCGAACCTGGGCAGGGACTATGGCTACACCTTC
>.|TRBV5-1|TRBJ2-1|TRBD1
CASSLVGTGSNEQFF
TGCGCCAGCAGCTTGGTTGGGACAGGGTCCAATGAGCAGTTCTTC
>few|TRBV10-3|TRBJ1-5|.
CAISDKAGVNQPQHF
TGTGCCATCAGTGATAAGGCAGGGGTAAATCAGCCCCAGCATTTT
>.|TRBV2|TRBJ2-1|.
CASRGTGTPQFF
TGTGCCAGCAGGGGGACCGGGACTCCACAGTTCTTC
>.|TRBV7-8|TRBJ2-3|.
CASSLGAGASTDTQYF
TGTGCCAGCAGCTTAGGGGCGGGGGCCAGCACAGATACGCAGTATTTT
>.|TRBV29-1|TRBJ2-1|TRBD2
CSVETGGRNEQFF
TGCAGCGTTGAAACGGGGGGACGCAATGAGCAGTTCTTC
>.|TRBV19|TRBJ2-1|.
CASSMGISYNEQFF
TGTGCCAGTAGTATGGGGATTTCCTACAATGAGCAGTTCTTC